The next 21 T cell receptor beta chains were all read from a single sample in a study of post-analysis software for immune sequencing data. Study-wide findings and caveats: TRBV5-6, TRBV5-1 and TRBV20-1 belonged to a set of five TRBV segments that were more frequent in patients than controls.

Their recognized antigens are unknown. The TCR beta cDNA libraries carried unique molecular identifiers. One entry per CDR3 protein, called by TCRdb with MiXCR from the PCR reads. This sample carries fewer than 850,000 distinct CDR3 sequences, under 60% of them seen once, and the ten largest clones take roughly 5.2%. The sequenced sample consisted of blood. Receptors were obtained from a girl aged 10-17 years with multiple sclerosis.

This clonotype was seen a handful of times. The gene calls are TRBV6-5 and TRBJ1-2, with 8 bases that match TRBD1. Germline assignment: CDR1 MNHEY and CDR2 SVGAGI. The CDR3 loop spans 14 amino acids. J was trimmed by 1 base and V by 5 bases; bases with no gene match: 3. The CDR3 region is CASSKGQVNYGYTF. The CDR3 bases are TGTGCCAGCAGTAAGGGACAGGTTAACTATGGCTACACCTTC.

The rearrangement links TRBV3-1 to TRBJ2-1; D is unresolved. CDR3 length equals 11 residues. Between the trimmed V and J ends, which lost 8 bases and 9 bases, there was a span of 11 bases. CDR1 LGHDT and CDR2 YNNKEL come from the germline V gene (reference sequence). CDR3 in amino acids: CASSVSSEQFF. In DNA form, the CDR3 reads TGTGCCAGCTCGGTGTCTAGTGAGCAGTTCTTC.

The chain couples TRBV30 to TRBJ2-5; possibly TRBD2 for D (5 bases). The germline gives CDR1 GTSNPN, CDR2 SVGIG (reference sequence). The CDR3 is made up of 15 amino acids. With 0 bases removed from V and 5 bases from J, the gap between germline ends came to 16 bases. CDR3 nucleotide sequence: TGTGCCTGGAGTGTACTGTCTAGCCCCGGGGAGACCCAGTACTTC. This encodes CAWSVLSSPGETQYF.

The gene calls are TRBV7-6 and TRBJ2-1, with a weak D call TRBD1 (6 bases). Germline CDR1 reads SGHVS; CDR2 reads FNYEAQ. The CDR3 contains 12 residues. The ends were cut back, 5 bases at V and 8 bases at J, with 10 bases in the middle. CDR3: CASSPTGHEQFF. In DNA form, the CDR3 reads TGTGCCAGCAGCCCTACAGGGCATGAGCAGTTCTTC.

The sample holds one count of this clonotype. V usage is TRBV4-3 and J usage is TRBJ2-2; 10 bases fit TRBD2. The J segment lost 6 bases and the V segment lost 1 base, leaving 8 bases of the junction unmatched. Looked up from germline, CDR1 is LGHNA and CDR2 is YSLEER. The CDR3 extends over 17 amino acids. CDR3: CASSQGVGLAGAGELFF. The DNA of the CDR3 is TGCGCCAGCAGCCAAGGGGTGGGCCTAGCGGGAGCCGGGGAGCTGTTTTTT.

This clonotype was recorded a few times. This chain uses TRBV7-9 with TRBJ2-6, with 8 bases fitting TRBD2. This CDR3 contains 16 residues. From germline, CDR1 is SEHNR and CDR2 FQNEAQ (reference sequence). J was trimmed by 2 bases and V by 5 bases; bases with no gene match: 5. CDR3 coding DNA: TGTGCCAGCAGCGTCACGACTAGCGCTGGGGCCAACGTCCTGACTTTC. Its translation: CASSVTTSAGANVLTF. Complete variable domain (other parts from reference TRBV7-9 and TRBJ2-6): DTGVSQNPRHKITKRGQNVTFRCDPISEHNRLYWYRQTLGQGPEFLTYFQNEAQLEKSRLLSDRFSAERPKGSFSTLEIQRTEQGDSAMYLCASSVTTSAGANVLTFGAGSRLTVL.

V gene TRBV5-1 combines with J gene TRBJ2-1; 8 nucleotides agree with TRBD1. Germline V gene data show CDR1 as SGHRS and CDR2 as YFSETQ. The CDR3 spans 15 residues. J was trimmed by 2 bases and V by 4 bases; bases with no gene match: 5. The CDR3 spells CASSPDRDPYNEQFF. CDR3 nucleotides: TGCGCCAGCAGCCCGGACAGGGATCCCTACAATGAGCAGTTCTTC.

As DNA, the CDR3 is TGTGCCATCAGATCCGGGACCATAATCTACAATGAGCAGTTCTTC. It codes for CAIRSGTIIYNEQFF. The chain joins TRBV10-3 to TRBJ2-1, with D perhaps TRBD1 or TRBD2 (5 bases each). The germline V gene has CDR1 ENHRY and CDR2 SYGVKD. V shed 6 bases and J shed 3 bases, with 15 bases lying between them. This CDR3 comprises 15 residues.

This chain joins TRBV9 and TRBJ2-5; D unresolved. The germline V gene has CDR1 SGDLS and CDR2 YYNGEE. This CDR3 region has 13 residues. V dropped 3 bases and J dropped 3 bases, with 9 bases sitting between them. This CDR3 reads CASSAPGEETQYF. CDR3 coding DNA: TGTGCCAGCAGCGCCCCTGGGGAAGAGACCCAGTACTTC.

V is TRBV20-1 and J is TRBJ2-1, with unresolved D. This CDR3 has 12 amino acids. The germline V and J ends were trimmed by 1 base and 9 bases, with 10 bases remaining between them. Germline-derived CDR1 and CDR2 are DFQATT and SNEGSKA (reference sequence). Written as DNA, the CDR3 is TGCAGTGCTAGAGTCCAGTTTAGTGAGCAGTTCTTC. This sequence encodes CSARVQFSEQFF.

This sequence joins TRBV10-3 and TRBJ2-7; 10 bases match TRBD2. There are 15 residues in the CDR3. The V and J ends lost 7 bases and 2 bases, in that order; junction bases with no gene match: 8. Germline lookup yields CDR1 ENHRY and CDR2 SYGVKD. CDR3 residues: CAIKLAGAETYEQYF. DNA of the CDR3: TGTGCCATCAAGCTAGCGGGAGCGGAAACCTACGAGCAGTACTTC.

This chain joins TRBV2 and TRBJ1-6, with D possibly being TRBD1 (5 bases). V lost 3 bases to trimming and J lost 6 bases, with 15 bases between them. The CDR3 is 16 residues long. Germline assignment: CDR1 SNHLY and CDR2 FYNNEI. CDR3 protein: CASSDWPGVRNSPLHF. The DNA for the CDR3 is TGTGCCAGCAGTGATTGGCCGGGGGTTCGTAATTCACCCCTCCACTTT.

The chain carries TRBV6-6 and TRBJ2-4, with TRBD1 matching over 7 bases. The last part of the DNA fits TRBJ2-7 better; the J call may be wrong. Germline-derived CDR1 and CDR2 are MNHNY and SVGAGI (reference sequence). The CDR3 is 17 amino acids. The CDR3 here is CASSYSLDRLSPYEQYF. In nucleotides, the CDR3 is TGTGCCAGCAGTTACTCTTTGGACAGGCTCTCCCCCTACGAGCAGTACTTC.

The chain has TRBV15 and TRBJ1-2, with D possibly being TRBD1 (5 bases). The CDR3 consists of 14 residues. CDR1 and CDR2 (germline): LNHNV, YYDKDF (reference sequence). Trimming took off 3 bases at V and 5 bases at J, with 13 bases between the two ends. The CDR3 here is CATSRAGFWYGYTF. The CDR3 DNA reads as TGTGCCACCAGCAGGGCAGGGTTTTGGTATGGCTACACCTTC.

The CDR3 region has the DNA TGCGCCAGCAGCTTTACGACAAGCACTAGCACAGATACGCAGTATTTT. Residues: CASSFTTSTSTDTQYF. The chain combines TRBV5-1 with TRBJ2-3, with D unclear. With 2 bases removed from V and 0 bases from J, the gap between germline ends came to 13 bases. The CDR3 runs to 16 residues. Germline CDR1 reads SGHRS; CDR2 reads YFSETQ.

The chain is built from TRBV2 and TRBJ2-1, with D possibly TRBD2 on 6 matching bases. The CDR3 consists of 14 residues. The V gene's germline CDR1 is SNHLY and CDR2 FYNNEI. V lost 8 bases and J 5 bases, leaving 16 bases between the germline ends. The CDR3 DNA sequence: TGTGCCAGCCCGGGACTTCGGCTAGACAATGAGCAGTTCTTC. Translated: CASPGLRLDNEQFF. The full variable domain, completed using reference TRBV2 and TRBJ2-1, is EPEVTQTPSHQVTQMGQEVILRCVPISNHLYFYWYRQILGQKVEFLVSFYNNEISEKSEIFDDQFSVERPDGSNFTLKIRSTKLEDSAMYFCASPGLRLDNEQFFGPGTRLTVL.

This rearrangement joins TRBV28 to TRBJ1-5; 7 bases agree with TRBD1. The CDR3 contains 15 residues. Germline CDR1 reads MDHEN; CDR2 reads SYDVKM. Losses at the gene ends were 3 bases for V and 7 bases for J; bases not matched to a gene: 9. CDR3 nucleotide sequence: TGTGCCAGCAGTTTCCCACAGGGGTCGGGGCAGCCCCAGCATTTT. It codes for CASSFPQGSGQPQHF. Drawing the rest from reference TRBV28 and TRBJ1-5, the complete variable domain is DVKVTQSSRYLVKRTGEKVFLECVQDMDHENMFWYRQDPGLGLRLIYFSYDVKMKEKGDIPEGYSVSREKKERFSLILESASTNQTSMYLCASSFPQGSGQPQHFGDGTRLSIL.

This clonotype turned up a few times. The gene calls are TRBV20-1 and TRBJ2-3; possible D gene TRBD1, 6 bases. The germline V gene encodes CDR1 DFQATT and CDR2 SNEGSKA (reference sequence). This CDR3 has 13 amino acids. The CDR3 region has the DNA TGCACCCCGGACAGTCGATCGGCAGATACGCAGTATTTT. This translates into CTPDSRSADTQYF.

The J gene is TRBJ2-3, the V gene TRBV5-1; weak D call: TRBD1 (5 bases). The V gene's germline CDR1 is SGHRS and CDR2 YFSETQ. Trimming removed 0 bases from V and 4 bases from J, with 15 bases in between. The CDR3 has 16 amino acids. CDR3: CASSLERPGNPDTQYF. The CDR3 nucleotides read TGCGCCAGCAGCTTGGAGAGGCCAGGGAACCCAGATACGCAGTATTTT.

This clonotype came up a few times. V and J are TRBV6-1 and TRBJ1-6, with 12 nucleotides matching TRBD1. This CDR3 region has 16 residues. V gave up 8 bases and J gave up 2 bases; unmatched junction bases: 4. Germline lookup yields CDR1 MNHNS and CDR2 SASEGT. CDR3 in amino acids: CASDRDRGPYNSPLHF. DNA for the CDR3: TGTGCCAGCGACCGGGACAGGGGGCCCTATAATTCACCCCTCCACTTT.

This chain joins TRBV11-1 and TRBJ2-7; 10 bases line up with TRBD2. The J call may not be correct, given that the DNA end is closer to TRBJ2-5. CDR3 length: 13 residues. CDR1 is SGHAT and CDR2 is FQDESV in the germline V gene (reference sequence). The CDR3, as DNA: TGTGCCAGCAACCTAGCGGGAGCGAAGACCCAGTACTTC. Its translation is CASNLAGAKTQYF.